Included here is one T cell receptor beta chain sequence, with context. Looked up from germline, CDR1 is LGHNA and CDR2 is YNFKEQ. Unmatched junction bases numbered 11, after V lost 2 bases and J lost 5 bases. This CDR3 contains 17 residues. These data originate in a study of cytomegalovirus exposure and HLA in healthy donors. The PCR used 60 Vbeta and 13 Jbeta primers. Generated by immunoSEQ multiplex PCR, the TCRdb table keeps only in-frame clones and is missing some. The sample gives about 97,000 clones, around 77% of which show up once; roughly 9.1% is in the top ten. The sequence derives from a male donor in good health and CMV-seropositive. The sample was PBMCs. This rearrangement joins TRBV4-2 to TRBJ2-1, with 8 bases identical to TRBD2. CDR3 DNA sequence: TGTGCCAGCAGCCAATATATCGGGGGAGCGGGAGACAATGAGCAGTTCTTC. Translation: CASSQYIGGAGDNEQFF.